The T cell receptor beta chain under discussion was sequenced for a study of a mutant IDH1 vaccine in newly diagnosed glioma. Overall study: Vaccines were begun 4-6 weeks after radiotherapy alone, or with temozolomide cycles. Mean patient age was about 40 years; 62.5% were male and around 40% female. Patients got radiotherapy, temozolomide, or both beforehand, and most got both. Whole-study findings and limits: Pseudoprogression showed no apparent link to changes in top peripheral T cell clonotypes.

Time point noted: week 11, during vaccination. Vaccination used 300 ug of mutant IDH1 20-mer peptide per dose, with topical imiquimod. Comment on this clone: The antigen is undetermined.

Sequencing used immunoSEQ multiplex PCR; TCRdb keeps in-frame clones, though not all of them. The sample records about 40,000 clones, 84% being singletons. The V and J ends lost 7 bases and 5 bases respectively, with 16 bases between them. The CDR3 is made up of 14 amino acids. Germline V CDR1 and CDR2: MNHEY, SVGAGI. The sequence came from a man in his forties or fifties with glioma. This material consisted of PBMCs, taken from a glioma patient whose treatment included an IDH1 peptide vaccine. This sequence joins TRBV6-5 and TRBJ2-3; D is ambiguous. As DNA, the CDR3 is TGTGCCAGCACCAGCTGGGTAGAGGTAGATACGCAGTATTTT. Protein: CASTSWVEVDTQYF.